These T cell receptor beta chains were read from a single sample in a study of blood T cells in healthy people across ages. A single record per CDR3 protein comes from TCRdb applying MiXCR to the 5' RACE reads. The sample includes 600,000 to 850,000 distinct CDR3 sequences, roughly two fifths of them seen just once. The sample was blood. These receptors all come from an older woman in good health. Both conserved end residues are part of each CDR3. A D gene is named only where the DNA matches it firmly. Not every row has a clone size; where given, it reads once, few, many or a size class.

cdr3_nt: TGTGCCAGCAGCGTATCAGGGGGGACAGGGGATCAGCCCCAGCATTTT
cdr3_aa: CASSVSGGTGDQPQHF
v_call: TRBV9
clone_size: -
j_call: TRBJ1-5
d_call: TRBD1
cdr3_length: 16

cdr3_nt: TGTGCCAGCAGTTACACCCATCTAGGGGATGGCTACACCTTC
cdr3_aa: CASSYTHLGDGYTF
v_call: TRBV6-2/TRBV6-3
clone_size: -
j_call: TRBJ1-2
d_call: -
cdr3_length: 14

cdr3_nt: TGTGCCAGCAGAGCCGGACCTTTGGGGGAGCAGTACTTC
cdr3_aa: CASRAGPLGEQYF
v_call: TRBV2
clone_size: -
j_call: TRBJ2-7
d_call: -
cdr3_length: 13

cdr3_nt: TGTGCCAGCAGTGAAGCGGGACAGGGGTACAACATTCAGTACTTC
cdr3_aa: CASSEAGQGYNIQYF
v_call: TRBV6-1
clone_size: -
j_call: TRBJ2-4
d_call: TRBD1
cdr3_length: 15

cdr3_nt: TGTGCCATCAGTGACAGGGGGGATGGACAGCCCCAGCATTTT
cdr3_aa: CAISDRGDGQPQHF
v_call: TRBV10-3
clone_size: -
j_call: TRBJ1-5
d_call: TRBD1
cdr3_length: 14

cdr3_nt: TGTGCCACCAGTGATGGGACAGATTTCACAGATACGCAGTATTTT
cdr3_aa: CATSDGTDFTDTQYF
v_call: TRBV24-1
clone_size: many
j_call: TRBJ2-3
d_call: TRBD1
cdr3_length: 15

cdr3_nt: TGTGCCAGCAGCTTAACCGGGGCTGGGAATAGCGAGACCCAGTACTTC
cdr3_aa: CASSLTGAGNSETQYF
v_call: TRBV7-3
clone_size: -
j_call: TRBJ2-5
d_call: -
cdr3_length: 16

cdr3_nt: TGTGCCAGCAGTCCGGGACAGGGGTATCTGGATTCACCCCTCCACTTT
cdr3_aa: CASSPGQGYLDSPLHF
v_call: TRBV12-3/TRBV12-4
clone_size: few
j_call: TRBJ1-6
d_call: TRBD1
cdr3_length: 16

cdr3_nt: TGCAGCGTCGAAAGGATAGGGGACAGGGAAGCTTTCTTT
cdr3_aa: CSVERIGDREAFF
v_call: TRBV29-1
clone_size: -
j_call: TRBJ1-1
d_call: TRBD1
cdr3_length: 13

cdr3_nt: TGTTCCAGCAGCCCGGACAGGGGTTGGGAAGGCTACACCTTC
cdr3_aa: CSSSPDRGWEGYTF
v_call: TRBV7-2
clone_size: -
j_call: TRBJ1-2
d_call: TRBD1
cdr3_length: 14

cdr3_nt: TGTGCCAGCAGCTTAAATGAAGATACGCAGTATTTT
cdr3_aa: CASSLNEDTQYF
v_call: TRBV7-3
clone_size: many
j_call: TRBJ2-3
d_call: -
cdr3_length: 12

cdr3_nt: TGTGCCAGCACTTTCGGACTGGGGAGCTCCTACAATGAGCAGTTCTTC
cdr3_aa: CASTFGLGSSYNEQFF
v_call: TRBV12-3/TRBV12-4
clone_size: few
j_call: TRBJ2-1
d_call: -
cdr3_length: 16

cdr3_nt: TGTGCCAGCAGTTACTCTGGGACAGGGCAGAACTATGGCTACACCTTC
cdr3_aa: CASSYSGTGQNYGYTF
v_call: TRBV6-5
clone_size: -
j_call: TRBJ1-2
d_call: TRBD1
cdr3_length: 16

cdr3_nt: TGTGCCACCAGCAGAGCCCAGGGGGACGCGACAAGCTCCTACGAGCAGTACTTC
cdr3_aa: CATSRAQGDATSSYEQYF
v_call: TRBV15
clone_size: many
j_call: TRBJ2-7
d_call: TRBD1
cdr3_length: 18

cdr3_nt: TGCAGTGCTAGGCCGGGACAGGGTTCACGGGAGCAGTTCTTC
cdr3_aa: CSARPGQGSREQFF
v_call: TRBV20-1
clone_size: many
j_call: TRBJ2-1
d_call: TRBD1
cdr3_length: 14

cdr3_nt: TGTGCCAGCAGCCCTCGGTACTCCTCCCGGGAGACCCAGTACTTC
cdr3_aa: CASSPRYSSRETQYF
v_call: TRBV7-2
clone_size: few
j_call: TRBJ2-5
d_call: -
cdr3_length: 15

cdr3_nt: TGTGCCAGCAGCGAATTGGGACTAGCGGTTCAAGAGACCCAGTACTTC
cdr3_aa: CASSELGLAVQETQYF
v_call: TRBV9
clone_size: -
j_call: TRBJ2-5
d_call: TRBD2
cdr3_length: 16

cdr3_nt: TGCAGTGCCCTGGACATTGTTAACACTGAAGCTTTCTTT
cdr3_aa: CSALDIVNTEAFF
v_call: TRBV20-1
clone_size: -
j_call: TRBJ1-1
d_call: -
cdr3_length: 13

cdr3_nt: TGTGCCAGCAGTTCGGGACAGGCAGCAAACTATGGCTACACCTTC
cdr3_aa: CASSSGQAANYGYTF
v_call: TRBV6-5
clone_size: few
j_call: TRBJ1-2
d_call: TRBD1
cdr3_length: 15

cdr3_nt: TGTGCCAGCAGCTTAGCCCTTACGGAGATGGGGGAGCAGTACTTC
cdr3_aa: CASSLALTEMGEQYF
v_call: TRBV11-3
clone_size: -
j_call: TRBJ2-7
d_call: -
cdr3_length: 15

cdr3_nt: TGCAGTGCTAGCCCGTCAGGGGGCGCTTCCCACTACGAGCAGTACTTC
cdr3_aa: CSASPSGGASHYEQYF
v_call: TRBV20-1
clone_size: -
j_call: TRBJ2-7
d_call: TRBD1
cdr3_length: 16

cdr3_nt: TGTGCCAGCAGTTTATCGGGGGCCTCCATCTACAATGAGCAGTACTTC
cdr3_aa: CASSLSGASIYNEQYF
v_call: TRBV12-3/TRBV12-4
clone_size: -
j_call: TRBJ2-5
d_call: -
cdr3_length: 16

cdr3_nt: TGCAGCGTTGAAGATCGGGGGGGAGATACGCAGTATTTT
cdr3_aa: CSVEDRGGDTQYF
v_call: TRBV29-1
clone_size: many
j_call: TRBJ2-3
d_call: TRBD2
cdr3_length: 13

cdr3_nt: TGTGCCAGCAGTCCCCCGTCGGGGCGCGGGGCCCAAGCCTACGAGCAGTACTTC
cdr3_aa: CASSPPSGRGAQAYEQYF
v_call: TRBV28
clone_size: few
j_call: TRBJ2-7
d_call: -
cdr3_length: 18

cdr3_nt: TGTGCCAGCTCACCATCAAAGTGGACTAGCGGACAAGAGACCCAGTACTTC
cdr3_aa: CASSPSKWTSGQETQYF
v_call: TRBV18
clone_size: -
j_call: TRBJ2-5
d_call: TRBD2
cdr3_length: 17

cdr3_nt: TGCAGTGCCCCCGAGACAGGGGACTACCAAGAGACCCAGTACTTC
cdr3_aa: CSAPETGDYQETQYF
v_call: TRBV20-1
clone_size: -
j_call: TRBJ2-5
d_call: TRBD1
cdr3_length: 15

cdr3_nt: TGTGCCAGCTCACCAAGAGGACCACCAGACAATAAGCAGTACTTC
cdr3_aa: CASSPRGPPDNKQYF
v_call: TRBV18
clone_size: -
j_call: TRBJ2-5
d_call: -
cdr3_length: 15

cdr3_nt: TGTGCCAGCAGTTCCCTAAATCCGGGACAGGGAGTTAAGACCCAGTACTTC
cdr3_aa: CASSSLNPGQGVKTQYF
v_call: TRBV6-6
clone_size: few
j_call: TRBJ2-5
d_call: TRBD1
cdr3_length: 17

cdr3_nt: TGCAGTGCGCCGACAGGGACCCATGGCTACACCTTC
cdr3_aa: CSAPTGTHGYTF
v_call: TRBV20-1
clone_size: -
j_call: TRBJ1-2
d_call: TRBD1
cdr3_length: 12

cdr3_nt: TGTGCCACCAGCAGAGATATAAGCGGGAGTCCAACAGATACGCAGTATTTT
cdr3_aa: CATSRDISGSPTDTQYF
v_call: TRBV15
clone_size: -
j_call: TRBJ2-3
d_call: TRBD2
cdr3_length: 17

cdr3_nt: TGTGCCAGCAGTTACGGAGCGGGACAGCAGTACTTC
cdr3_aa: CASSYGAGQQYF
v_call: TRBV6-5
clone_size: once
j_call: TRBJ2-7
d_call: TRBD2
cdr3_length: 12

cdr3_nt: TGTGCCAGCAATGCTAAGGGGGGACAGGGAGCCTACGAGCAGTACTTC
cdr3_aa: CASNAKGGQGAYEQYF
v_call: TRBV12-3/TRBV12-4
clone_size: -
j_call: TRBJ2-7
d_call: TRBD1
cdr3_length: 16

cdr3_nt: TGCAGTGCTAGAGATGGGGGGCAGAACACTGAAGCTTTCTTT
cdr3_aa: CSARDGGQNTEAFF
v_call: TRBV20-1
clone_size: -
j_call: TRBJ1-1
d_call: -
cdr3_length: 14

cdr3_nt: TGTGCCACCAGTGATTTTAGTTATGAGCAGTTCTTC
cdr3_aa: CATSDFSYEQFF
v_call: TRBV24-1
clone_size: many
j_call: TRBJ2-1
d_call: -
cdr3_length: 12

cdr3_nt: TGTGCCAGCAGCCAAGAGTATACGACGGGCTACACCTTC
cdr3_aa: CASSQEYTTGYTF
v_call: TRBV4-2
clone_size: -
j_call: TRBJ1-2
d_call: -
cdr3_length: 13

cdr3_nt: TGCAGTGCTAGAGATCTGGCTAGCTACTCCTACGAGCAGTACTTC
cdr3_aa: CSARDLASYSYEQYF
v_call: TRBV20-1
clone_size: -
j_call: TRBJ2-7
d_call: -
cdr3_length: 15

cdr3_nt: TGCAGTGCTAGGGGGGGTAACCAAGAGACCCAGTACTTC
cdr3_aa: CSARGGNQETQYF
v_call: TRBV20-1
clone_size: -
j_call: TRBJ2-5
d_call: -
cdr3_length: 13